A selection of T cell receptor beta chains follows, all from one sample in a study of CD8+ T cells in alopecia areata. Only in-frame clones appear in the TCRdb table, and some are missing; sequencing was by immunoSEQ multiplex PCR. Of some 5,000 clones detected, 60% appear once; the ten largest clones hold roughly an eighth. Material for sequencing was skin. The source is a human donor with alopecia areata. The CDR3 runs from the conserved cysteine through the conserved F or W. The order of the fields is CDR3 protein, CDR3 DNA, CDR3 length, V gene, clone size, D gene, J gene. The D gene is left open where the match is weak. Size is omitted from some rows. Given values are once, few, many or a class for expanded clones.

CDR3: CASSPPIGYTEAFF; DNA: TGTGCCAGCTCACCACCCATCGGATACACTGAAGCTTTCTTT; length: 14; V: TRBV18; size: .; D: .; J: TRBJ1-1
CDR3: CASTITSGSGNEQFF; DNA: TGTGCCAGCACCATAACTAGCGGGAGCGGCAATGAGCAGTTCTTC; length: 15; V: TRBV28; size: .; D: TRBD2; J: TRBJ2-1
CDR3: CASSERGAQYF; DNA: TGCGCCAGCAGTGAGAGAGGGGCCCAGTACTTC; length: 11; V: TRBV10-2; size: .; D: .; J: TRBJ2-5
CDR3: CASSFSTGAETQYF; DNA: TGTGCCAGCAGTTTTTCGACAGGGGCAGAGACCCAGTACTTC; length: 14; V: TRBV27; size: .; D: TRBD1; J: TRBJ2-5
CDR3: CASSPPGQGAQKLFF; DNA: TGTGCCAGCAGCCCCCCGGGACAGGGAGCTCAAAAACTGTTTTTT; length: 15; V: TRBV28; size: .; D: TRBD1; J: TRBJ1-4
CDR3: CASSRTYNEQFF; DNA: TGCGCCAGCAGCCGAACCTACAATGAGCAGTTCTTC; length: 12; V: TRBV5-1; size: few; D: .; J: TRBJ2-1
CDR3: CASSWWGRPAETQYF; DNA: TGCGCCAGTTCGTGGTGGGGGAGGCCGGCAGAGACCCAGTACTTC; length: 15; V: TRBV4-1; size: .; D: .; J: TRBJ2-5
CDR3: CASSPWTGSSYNEQFF; DNA: TGTGCCAGCAGCCCCTGGACAGGGAGCTCCTACAATGAGCAGTTCTTC; length: 16; V: TRBV14; size: .; D: TRBD1; J: TRBJ2-1
CDR3: CAIRPTEGGTEAFF; DNA: TGCGCCATCCGACCCACGGAAGGGGGCACTGAAGCTTTCTTT; length: 14; V: TRBV10-2; size: .; D: .; J: TRBJ1-1
CDR3: CASSQETEAFF; DNA: TGTGCCAGCAGCCAAGAGACTGAAGCTTTCTTT; length: 11; V: TRBV4-2; size: .; D: .; J: TRBJ1-1
CDR3: CASSLSGQLSYGYTF; DNA: TGTGCCAGCAGCTTATCTGGGCAGCTAAGCTATGGCTACACCTTC; length: 15; V: TRBV7-9; size: .; D: .; J: TRBJ1-2
CDR3: CASSQASFSSYEQYF; DNA: TGCGCCAGCAGCCAAGCCTCTTTTAGTAGTTACGAGCAGTACTTC; length: 15; V: TRBV4-1; size: .; D: .; J: TRBJ2-7